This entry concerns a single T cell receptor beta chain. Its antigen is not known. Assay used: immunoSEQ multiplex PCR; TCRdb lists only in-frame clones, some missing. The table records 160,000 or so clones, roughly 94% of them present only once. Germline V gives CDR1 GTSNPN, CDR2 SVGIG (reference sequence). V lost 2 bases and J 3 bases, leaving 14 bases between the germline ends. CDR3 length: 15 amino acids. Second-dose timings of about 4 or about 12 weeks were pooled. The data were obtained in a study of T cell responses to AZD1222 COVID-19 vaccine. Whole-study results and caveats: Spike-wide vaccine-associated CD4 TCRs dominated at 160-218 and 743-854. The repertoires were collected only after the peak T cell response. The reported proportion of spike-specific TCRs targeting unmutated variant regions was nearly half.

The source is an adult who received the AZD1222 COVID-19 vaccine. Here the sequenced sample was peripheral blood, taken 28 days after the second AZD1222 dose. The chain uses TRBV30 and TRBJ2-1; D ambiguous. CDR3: CAWSLSPGFYNEQFF. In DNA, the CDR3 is TGTGCCTGGAGTTTATCCCCGGGTTTCTACAATGAGCAGTTCTTC.